What follows are 3 T cell receptor beta chains derived from one specimen sequenced in a study of identical twins. MiXCR, applied by TCRdb to the 5' RACE reads, yields one record per CDR3 protein. This table has approximately 600,000 distinct CDR3 sequences, 9% to 10% appearing once. These data also featured in a second study, about yellow fever vaccine responses in identical twins.

The sequenced sample was PBMCs. These receptors were taken from a woman between 18 and 29 years old in good health.

The chain uses TRBV10-2 and TRBJ2-2, with D possibly TRBD1 on 5 matching bases. CDR1 WSHSY and CDR2 SAAADI come from the germline V gene. This CDR3 region has 13 residues. V gave up 6 bases and J gave up 3 bases, with 8 bases separating them. The CDR3 nucleotides are TGCGCCAGCAGATTGACAGACACCGGGGAGCTGTTTTTT. It yields the protein CASRLTDTGELFF.

The chain combines TRBV4-2 with TRBJ2-1; 9 positions agree with TRBD2. V lost 0 bases to trimming and J lost 7 bases; unmatched junction nucleotides: 7. CDR3 length: 16 residues. Germline assignment: CDR1 LGHNA and CDR2 YNFKEQ. CDR3 in amino acids: CASSQDEGGGANEQFF. The CDR3 DNA reads TGTGCCAGCAGCCAAGATGAGGGCGGGGGGGCAAATGAGCAGTTCTTC.

This clonotype was picked up many times. V is TRBV7-8 and J is TRBJ2-5; 11 positions agree with TRBD2. Germline V lookup: CDR1 SGHVS, CDR2 FQNEAQ. CDR3 length: 17 amino acids. V trimming: 2 bases; J trimming: 3 bases; junction bases outside the gene matches: 8. This CDR3 reads CASSLSGLAGDKETQYF. CDR3 bases: TGTGCCAGCAGCTTATCTGGACTAGCGGGTGATAAAGAGACCCAGTACTTC.